One sample yielded the 27 T cell receptor beta chains listed below, sequenced in a study of T-cell reconstitution after alpha-beta-depleted transplantation in children. Library preparation (for TCRbeta) was performed with unique molecular identifiers. TCRdb re-derived calls from the PCR reads in MiXCR, one entry per CDR3 protein. Altogether some 240,000 distinct CDR3 sequences are present, 9.7% being singletons, with the ten largest covering around 5%. The material sequenced was PBMCs from the stem cell graft donor, taken from the stem cell graft. These receptors all come from a human donor who donated a stem cell graft to a child with SCID.

At least ten counts were recorded for this clonotype. The rearrangement joins TRBV7-8 to TRBJ2-5; D is unresolved. The CDR3 extends over 10 amino acids. V was trimmed by 5 bases and J by 5 bases, leaving 3 bases between them. Germline lookup yields CDR1 SGHVS and CDR2 FQNEAQ. CDR3 DNA: TGTGCCAGCAGCCACGAGACCCAGTACTTC. Its translation is CASSHETQYF.

Many counts were recorded for this clonotype. J is TRBJ2-7 and V is TRBV5-1; tentatively, D is TRBD2 (6 bases). V lost 4 bases and J lost 0, with 14 bases in between. Germline V CDR1 and CDR2: SGHRS, YFSETQ. The CDR3 is 15 amino acids. The CDR3 here is CASSAGTVYSYEQYF. CDR3 coding DNA: TGCGCCAGCAGCGCTGGGACTGTCTACTCCTACGAGCAGTACTTC.

The chain combines TRBV7-3 with TRBJ1-2; perhaps TRBD1 as D (5 bases). The CDR3 is made up of 14 amino acids. The ends were cut back, 3 bases at V and 8 bases at J, with 16 bases in the middle. Germline CDR1 and CDR2: SGHTA and FQGTGA. For the CDR3, the DNA is TGTGCCAGCAGCTTGGTCGCAGGGTCGTACGGCTACACCTTC. Translation: CASSLVAGSYGYTF.

This clonotype showed up many times. V gene TRBV11-2 combines with J gene TRBJ2-3; 8 bases fit TRBD2. J was trimmed by 4 bases and V by 2 bases; bases with no gene match: 5. Germline CDR1 is SGHAT and CDR2 is FQNNGV. CDR3 length equals 15 residues. CDR3 loop: CASSLRSGGADTQYF. CDR3 in DNA: TGTGCCAGCAGCTTAAGAAGCGGGGGTGCAGATACGCAGTATTTT.

This clonotype was seen ten or more times. The chain joins TRBV20-1 to TRBJ2-1, with 7 bases lining up with TRBD1. The V segment lost 3 bases and the J segment 5 bases; nucleotides outside the gene matches: 4. The CDR3 covers 13 residues. The germline V gene encodes CDR1 DFQATT and CDR2 SNEGSKA (reference sequence). The CDR3 DNA reads as TGCAGTGCTAGTGGACAGGAAGACAATGAGCAGTTCTTC. Translation gives CSASGQEDNEQFF.

This clonotype showed up just a few times. The chain links TRBV20-1 to TRBJ1-1; the match to TRBD1 covers 8 bases. The V gene end was trimmed by 3 bases and the J gene end by 4 bases; junction bases not matched to a gene: 4. CDR1 is DFQATT and CDR2 is SNEGSKA in the germline V gene (reference sequence). The CDR3 covers 13 residues. The CDR3 DNA follows: TGCAGTGCTAGCAGGGGGCGTATCACTGAAGCTTTCTTT. Its protein product is CSASRGRITEAFF.

This clonotype showed up many times. The chain couples TRBV9 to TRBJ2-1; 7 positions match TRBD1. Per germline, CDR1 SGDLS and CDR2 YYNGEE. After removal of 4 bases from V and 1 base from J, the junction contained 8 bases not matched to a gene. The CDR3 totals 16 residues. The CDR3 DNA reads TGTGCCAGCAGCCCATCCGGGACAGTGTCCTACAATGAGCAGTTCTTC. As protein: CASSPSGTVSYNEQFF.

At least ten counts were recorded for this clonotype. This chain links TRBV20-1 with TRBJ2-5; D is perhaps TRBD1 or TRBD2 (6 bases each). CDR1 is DFQATT and CDR2 is SNEGSKA in the germline V gene (reference sequence). The CDR3 length is 12 residues. The V end lost 6 bases, the J end lost 4 bases, and 12 bases lay between the germline ends. The CDR3 is CSARLGGETQYF. CDR3 nucleotides: TGCAGTGCCAGACTAGGGGGAGAGACCCAGTACTTC.

At least ten counts were recorded for this clonotype. The chain employs TRBV10-3 and TRBJ2-7; D ambiguous. Trimming removed 3 bases at V and 9 bases at J, with 12 bases between. The CDR3 length is 12 residues. In germline, CDR1 is ENHRY, CDR2 SYGVKD. CDR3: CAISDSGDGQYF. Written as DNA, the CDR3 is TGTGCCATCAGTGATTCGGGCGATGGGCAGTACTTC.

The chain links TRBV18 to TRBJ2-7; TRBD1 matches at 11 bases. Germline loops: CDR1 KGHSH, CDR2 LQKENI. J lost 7 bases, V lost 3 bases, and 2 bases had no gene match. The CDR3 sequence is 13 residues long. The CDR3, as DNA: TGTGCCAGCTCACCGGGACAGGGGGAAGAGCAGTACTTC. Translated: CASSPGQGEEQYF.

The table lists this clonotype with many counts. The chain couples TRBV6-4 to TRBJ2-2; 8 bases align to TRBD1. CDR1 and CDR2 (germline): MRHNA, SNTAGT. This CDR3 is 14 amino acids long. Unmatched junction bases numbered 3, after V lost 5 bases and J lost 4 bases. The CDR3 DNA sequence: TGTGCCAGCAGTCCAGGACAGGGCACCGGGGAGCTGTTTTTT. As protein: CASSPGQGTGELFF.

There are many counts of this clonotype. J is TRBJ1-2 and V is TRBV5-1; TRBD1 matches 8 bases. Germline CDR1 and CDR2: SGHRS and YFSETQ. V lost 0 bases to trimming and J lost 6 bases; unmatched junction nucleotides: 7. The CDR3 contains 15 residues. The CDR3 bases are TGCGCCAGCAGCTTGGTTCGAGGGGGACAGGATGGCTACACCTTC. Translated, it gives CASSLVRGGQDGYTF.

This clonotype was seen at least ten times. The V gene is TRBV20-1, the J gene TRBJ1-2, with D possibly being TRBD1 (6 bases). The CDR3 contains 12 residues. Germline CDR1 is DFQATT and CDR2 is SNEGSKA (reference sequence). CDR3 nucleotides: TGCATCCCCGGCCAGGGGAACTATGGCTACACCTTC. Residues: CIPGQGNYGYTF.

This clonotype was recorded at least ten times. The chain carries TRBV3-1 and TRBJ1-1; TRBD1 might be the D (6 bases). Germline CDR1 reads LGHDT; CDR2 reads YNNKEL (reference sequence). V lost 6 bases and J lost 4, with 12 bases in between. The length of the CDR3 is 13 residues. The CDR3 here is CASRYREGTEAFF. The CDR3 DNA reads TGTGCCAGCAGATACAGGGAGGGCACTGAAGCTTTCTTT.

This clonotype was found a few times. This chain joins TRBV29-1 and TRBJ2-7; the match to TRBD1 covers 8 bases. The germline gives CDR1 SQVTM, CDR2 ANQGSEA. J was trimmed by 2 bases and V by 4 bases; bases with no gene match: 1. The CDR3 contains 12 residues. CDR3 residues: CSVATGAYEQYF. CDR3 coding DNA: TGCAGCGTTGCGACAGGGGCCTACGAGCAGTACTTC.

The J gene is TRBJ2-1, the V gene TRBV15, with a possible D match to TRBD2 (7 bases). Per germline, CDR1 LNHNV and CDR2 YYDKDF (reference sequence). The CDR3 sequence is 14 residues long. V was shortened by 4 bases and J by 5 bases, with 12 bases between the two germline ends. The CDR3 here is CATSILGGDNEQFF. In DNA form, the CDR3 reads TGTGCCACCAGCATACTAGGGGGGGACAATGAGCAGTTCTTC.

This clonotype appeared many times. The rearrangement links TRBV20-1 to TRBJ2-7; D is uncertain. Germline assignment: CDR1 DFQATT and CDR2 SNEGSKA (reference sequence). V was clipped by 6 bases and J by 3 bases, with 24 bases between them. There are 16 residues in the CDR3. CDR3 loop: CSADSPAQKADYEQYF. CDR3 in DNA: TGCAGTGCCGATAGCCCGGCACAGAAGGCGGACTACGAGCAGTACTTC.

The sample holds many counts of this clonotype. The chain has TRBV24-1 and TRBJ2-2; D gene ambiguous. V lost 1 base to trimming and J lost 6 bases, with 8 bases between them. The CDR3 has 14 amino acids. Per germline, CDR1 KGHDR and CDR2 SFDVKD. The CDR3 protein is CATSDFHGSGELFF. CDR3 in DNA: TGTGCCACCAGTGATTTTCATGGATCCGGGGAGCTGTTTTTT.

As concerns this clonotype: This may come from a read error, since a much larger clone is one base off. The chain carries TRBV11-2 and TRBJ1-1; a weak D match, TRBD1 (5 bases). CDR1 and CDR2 from the germline V gene are SGHAT and FQNNGV. The length of the CDR3 is 16 residues. For the CDR3, the DNA is TGTCCCAGCAGCCCCGGGGGGGGAGCAGGGAACACTGAAGCTTTCTTT. This codes for CPSSPGGGAGNTEAFF.

There are many counts of this clonotype. The chain links TRBV5-1 to TRBJ2-5; D might be TRBD2 (5 bases). The CDR3 has 15 residues. The germline CDR1 and CDR2 sequences are SGHRS and YFSETQ. The V end lost 0 bases, the J end lost 2 bases, and 11 bases lay between the germline ends. The CDR3 region has the DNA TGCGCCAGCAGCTTGGAACCCGGGATACAAGAGACCCAGTACTTC. It codes for CASSLEPGIQETQYF.

This clonotype was seen many times. The chain couples TRBV18 to TRBJ1-5; D remains ambiguous. V lost 8 bases and J 6 bases, leaving 17 bases between the germline ends. This CDR3 is built from 14 residues. Germline loops: CDR1 KGHSH, CDR2 LQKENI. The CDR3 DNA follows: TGTGCCAGCGCCTCTGGGGTTTCGGTTCAGCCCCAGCATTTT. Translated, it gives CASASGVSVQPQHF.

This clonotype was picked up many times. The rearrangement links TRBV3-1 to TRBJ2-5; D might be TRBD2 (5 bases). The CDR3 runs 19 residues. Trimming cost V 0 bases and J 1 base, with 21 bases left between them. The germline V gene has CDR1 LGHDT and CDR2 YNNKEL (reference sequence). DNA for the CDR3: TGTGCCAGCAGCCAAGATATAATAGGAGTAGCGAACTCCCAAGAGACCCAGTACTTC. Amino acids: CASSQDIIGVANSQETQYF.

To note about this clonotype: This may stem from a read error, because a much larger clone lies one nucleotide away. This chain uses TRBV5-1 with TRBJ2-3; possible D gene TRBD1, 7 bases. V was trimmed by 4 bases and J by 3 bases, leaving 15 bases between them. Germline CDR1 reads SGHRS; CDR2 reads YFSETQ. CDR3 length: 15 residues. The CDR3 coding sequence is TGCGCCAGCAGCCAGGGGGGAACTAGAACAGATACGCAGTATTTT. Its protein is CASSQGGTRTDTQYF.

The chain employs TRBV20-1 and TRBJ2-5; the match to TRBD2 covers 7 bases. V was clipped by 6 bases and J by 2 bases; unmatched bases: 12. Germline CDR1 DFQATT, CDR2 SNEGSKA (reference sequence). The CDR3 runs to 15 residues. For the CDR3, the DNA is TGCAGTGCCCTCAGGAGCGGGGAGCCTCAAGAGACCCAGTACTTC. Translation: CSALRSGEPQETQYF.

In this sample, this clonotype turned up many times. This chain uses TRBV6-2 or TRBV6-3 with TRBJ1-2; D is unclear. CDR1 and CDR2 from the germline V gene are MNHEY and SVGEGT. This CDR3 region has 12 residues. V was clipped by 7 bases and J by 3 bases, with 9 bases between them. The CDR3: CASTRRDYGYTF. Written as DNA, the CDR3 is TGTGCCAGCACCAGGAGAGACTATGGCTACACCTTC.

This clonotype was recorded at least ten times. The chain combines TRBV20-1 with TRBJ1-2; D is uncertain. The CDR3 spans 15 residues. CDR1 is DFQATT, CDR2 SNEGSKA, per germline (reference sequence). The V end lost 0 bases, the J end lost 2 bases, and 13 bases lay between the germline ends. CDR3 in amino acids: CSARDLDGENYGYTF. For the CDR3, the DNA is TGCAGTGCTAGAGATTTGGACGGTGAAAACTATGGCTACACCTTC.

The genes are TRBV30 and TRBJ1-1, with 10 positions matching TRBD1. J lost 6 bases, V lost 4 bases, and 5 bases had no gene match. The CDR3 totals 13 residues. Germline V lookup: CDR1 GTSNPN, CDR2 SVGIG (reference sequence). CDR3 region: CAWNLGQGAEAFF. The DNA of the CDR3 is TGTGCCTGGAACCTAGGACAGGGGGCTGAAGCTTTCTTT.